This TCR beta chain was retrieved from a study of control samples from healthy donors and cancer patients. The CDR3 extends over 12 amino acids. CDR1 is LGHNA and CDR2 is YSLEER in the germline V gene. The germline V and J ends were trimmed by 4 bases and 6 bases, with 10 bases remaining between them. Data came from immunoSEQ multiplex PCR; TCRdb stores just in-frame clones and leaves some out. The sample includes about 85,000 clones, around 90% of them seen just once. This sequence joins TRBV4-3 and TRBJ2-7; D is unresolved. The TCR comes from a woman aged 55-69 years in good health. Sequencing was performed on blood. CDR3 region: CASSPRDSEQYF. CDR3 bases: TGCGCCAGCAGCCCCCGTGATAGCGAGCAGTACTTC.